These 17 T cell receptor beta chains were sequenced from one sample in a study of blood T cell repertoires in COVID-19. Measured with immunoSEQ multiplex PCR; TCRdb has only the in-frame clones, and not every one. The table has 310,000 or so clones, about 88% seen once. What was sequenced was peripheral blood. These receptors were taken from a man between 65 and 80 years old with acute or convalescent COVID-19.

The V call is TRBV4-3, the J call TRBJ1-2; no clear D. The germline V and J ends were trimmed by 1 base and 4 bases, with 7 bases remaining between them. From germline, CDR1 is LGHNA and CDR2 YSLEER. The CDR3 runs to 13 residues. CDR3 sequence reads: CASSQARSYGYTF. Here the CDR3 DNA reads TGCGCCAGCAGCCAAGCCCGTTCCTATGGCTACACCTTC.

The CDR3 region is CASSEPGHGNYGYTF. DNA for the CDR3: TGTGCCAGCAGTGAACCGGGACACGGTAACTATGGCTACACCTTC. V usage is TRBV2 and J usage is TRBJ1-2; TRBD1 might be the D (6 bases). The CDR3 has 15 residues. Germline loops: CDR1 SNHLY, CDR2 FYNNEI. With 2 bases removed from V and 1 base from J, the gap between germline ends came to 11 bases.

This chain connects TRBV9 to TRBJ2-2; TRBD2 might be the D (5 bases). The germline CDR1 and CDR2 sequences are SGDLS and YYNGEE. The germline V and J ends were trimmed by 4 bases and 1 base, with 8 bases remaining between them. The CDR3 has 14 amino acids. The CDR3 reads CASSPEGNTGELFF. For the CDR3, the DNA is TGTGCCAGCAGCCCAGAGGGGAACACCGGGGAGCTGTTTTTT.

This chain connects TRBV9 to TRBJ2-1, with 9 bases identical to TRBD1. CDR1 is SGDLS and CDR2 is YYNGEE in the germline V gene. CDR3 length equals 15 residues. V lost 3 bases, J lost 2 bases, and 3 bases stayed unmatched. CDR3 sequence: CASSARQGAYNEQFF. The CDR3 DNA reads as TGTGCCAGCAGCGCCCGACAGGGGGCCTACAATGAGCAGTTCTTC.

The chain joins TRBV5-4 to TRBJ2-5, with D possibly TRBD2 on 5 matching bases. The CDR3 has 15 amino acids. V gave up 4 bases and J gave up 1 base, with 14 bases separating them. Germline assignment: CDR1 SGHNT and CDR2 YYREEE (reference sequence). The CDR3 reads CASSRGGRPQETQYF. Written as DNA, the CDR3 is TGTGCCAGCAGCCGGGGTGGCAGACCCCAAGAGACCCAGTACTTC. Using reference TRBV5-4 and TRBJ2-5 for the parts outside the CDR3, the full variable domain is ETGVTQSPTHLIKTRGQQVTLRCSSQSGHNTVSWYQQALGQGPQFIFQYYREEENGRGNFPPRFSGLQFPNYSSELNVNALELDDSALYLCASSRGGRPQETQYFGPGTRLLVL.

The rearrangement uses TRBV6-2 or TRBV6-3 and TRBJ2-7; 8 bases fit TRBD2. CDR1 MNHEY and CDR2 SVGEGT come from the germline V gene. This CDR3 is 16 amino acids long. The J segment lost 9 bases and the V segment lost 5 bases, leaving 18 bases of the junction unmatched. The CDR3 coding sequence is TGTGCCAGCAGTACCCCCGGGGGAGCGGGAGAGAAATGGCAGTACTTC. Translating it yields CASSTPGGAGEKWQYF.

The chain uses TRBV4-2 and TRBJ1-2; tentatively, D is TRBD1 (6 bases). Germline assignment: CDR1 LGHNA and CDR2 YNFKEQ. Trimming removed 1 base at V and 3 bases at J, with 9 bases between. CDR3 length: 14 residues. The CDR3 coding sequence is TGTGCCAGCAGCCAAGGAGGGGGAGACTATGGCTACACCTTC. Translating it yields CASSQGGGDYGYTF.

The chain carries TRBV7-2 and TRBJ2-3; possibly TRBD2 for D (7 bases). Germline V lookup: CDR1 SGHTA, CDR2 FQGNSA. The CDR3 loop spans 17 amino acids. The V and J ends lost 5 bases and 1 base respectively, with 19 bases between them. The CDR3 nucleotides are TGTGCCAGCAGCCAAGTAACAGGGCGGGGGCGCACAGATACGCAGTATTTT. Translation gives CASSQVTGRGRTDTQYF.

CDR3 coding DNA: TGTGCCAGCAGCCAAGAGAGCTATGAAAAACTGTTTTTT. It yields the protein CASSQESYEKLFF. The rearrangement joins TRBV4-2 to TRBJ1-4, with D unresolved. The V and J ends lost 0 bases and 6 bases respectively, with 5 bases between them. This CDR3 is 13 amino acids long. Looked up from germline, CDR1 is LGHNA and CDR2 is YNFKEQ.

The V call is TRBV18, the J call TRBJ1-2; D is ambiguous. The V end was cut by 6 bases, the J end by 2 bases, with 10 bases between. Per the germline V gene, CDR1 is KGHSH and CDR2 is LQKENI. CDR3 length equals 13 residues. As DNA, the CDR3 is TGTGCCAGCTCCGAAACTCCAAACTATGGCTACACCTTC. This translates into CASSETPNYGYTF.

The V call is TRBV18, the J call TRBJ2-5, with 10 bases aligning to TRBD1. CDR3 length: 14 amino acids. Germline values: CDR1 KGHSH, CDR2 LQKENI. V dropped 4 bases and J dropped 6; count of bases not matched to a gene: 5. CDR3 region: CASSQGQGSKTQYF. As DNA, the CDR3 is TGTGCCAGCTCACAGGGACAGGGGTCCAAGACCCAGTACTTC. The variable domain in full, completed from reference TRBV18 and TRBJ2-5, reads NAGVMQNPRHLVRRRGQEARLRCSPMKGHSHVYWYRQLPEEGLKFMVYLQKENIIDESGMPKERFSAEFPKEGPSILRIQQVVRGDSAAYFCASSQGQGSKTQYFGPGTRLLVL.

This chain joins TRBV9 and TRBJ2-4, with D tentatively TRBD1 (5 bases). This CDR3 contains 14 residues. Germline lookup yields CDR1 SGDLS and CDR2 YYNGEE. Trimming took off 0 bases at V and 6 bases at J, with 10 bases between the two ends. The CDR3 region has the DNA TGTGCCAGCAGCGTAGAAGGGCAGGGAAACATTCAGTACTTC. Translating it yields CASSVEGQGNIQYF.

This chain connects TRBV7-2 to TRBJ2-1, with D tentatively TRBD2 (6 bases). The germline CDR1 and CDR2 sequences are SGHTA and FQGNSA. V was pared by 4 bases and J by 6 bases, with 10 bases between. The CDR3 has 13 residues. DNA for the CDR3: TGTGCCAGCAGCTCGACCGGGGGCAATGAGCAGTTCTTC. It specifies CASSSTGGNEQFF. Complete variable domain (other parts from reference TRBV7-2 and TRBJ2-1): GAGVSQSPSNKVTEKGKDVELRCDPISGHTALYWYRQSLGQGLEFLIYFQGNSAPDKSGLPSDRFSAERTGGSVSTLTIQRTQQEDSAVYLCASSSTGGNEQFFGPGTRLTVL.

This chain links TRBV28 with TRBJ2-3; possibly TRBD1 for D (6 bases). The germline CDR1 and CDR2 sequences are MDHEN and SYDVKM. Trimming stripped 3 bases from V and 2 bases from J, with 9 bases between. This CDR3 has 14 residues. In DNA, the CDR3 is TGTGCCAGCAGTTTGGGGGCCGACACAGATACGCAGTATTTT. Its translation is CASSLGADTDTQYF.

V and J are TRBV5-4 and TRBJ1-6, with TRBD1 matching 9 bases. Germline V gives CDR1 SGHNT, CDR2 YYREEE (reference sequence). V was clipped by 0 bases and J by 7 bases; unmatched bases: 8. This CDR3 region has 17 residues. The CDR3 DNA is TGTGCCAGCAGCTTGGCCTCGGGGACAGGGCGGAATTCACCCCTCCACTTT. Protein product: CASSLASGTGRNSPLHF.

This chain connects TRBV29-1 to TRBJ2-2, with D uncertain. The V end was cut by 5 bases, the J end by 4 bases, with 5 bases between. Germline V gene data show CDR1 as SQVTM and CDR2 as ANQGSEA. The CDR3 loop spans 11 amino acids. The DNA for the CDR3 is TGCAGCGTTTCGGGCACCGGGGAGCTGTTTTTT. Amino acids: CSVSGTGELFF.

This clone was recorded once. CDR3 nucleotide sequence: TGTGCCAGCAGCCGCGACTGGAACACTGAAGCTTTCTTT. Protein: CASSRDWNTEAFF. The V call is TRBV5-5, the J call TRBJ1-1, with D unresolved. CDR3 length equals 13 residues. Deletions cut 4 bases from V and 1 base from J, with 8 bases between. The germline gives CDR1 SGHKS, CDR2 YYEKEE (reference sequence).